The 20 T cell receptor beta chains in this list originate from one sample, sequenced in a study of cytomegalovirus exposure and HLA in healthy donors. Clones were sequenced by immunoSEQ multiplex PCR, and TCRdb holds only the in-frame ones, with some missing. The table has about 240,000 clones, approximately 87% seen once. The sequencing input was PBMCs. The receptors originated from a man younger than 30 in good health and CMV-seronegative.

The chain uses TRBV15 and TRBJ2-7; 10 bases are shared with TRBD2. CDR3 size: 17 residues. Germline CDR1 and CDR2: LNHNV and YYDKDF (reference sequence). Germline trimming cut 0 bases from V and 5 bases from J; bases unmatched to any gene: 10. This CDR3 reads CATSRDGSGGGNDEQYF. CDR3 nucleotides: TGTGCCACCAGCAGAGATGGGAGCGGGGGGGGTAATGACGAGCAGTACTTC. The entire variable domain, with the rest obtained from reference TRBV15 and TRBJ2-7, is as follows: DAMVIQNPRYQVTQFGKPVTLSCSQTLNHNVMYWYQQKSSQAPKLLFHYYDKDFNNEADTPDNFQSRRPNTSFCFLDIRSPGLGDTAMYLCATSRDGSGGGNDEQYFGPGTRLTVT.

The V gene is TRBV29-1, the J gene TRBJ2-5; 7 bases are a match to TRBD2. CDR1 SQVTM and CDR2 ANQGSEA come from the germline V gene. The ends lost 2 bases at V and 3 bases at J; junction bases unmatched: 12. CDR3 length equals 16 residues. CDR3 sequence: CSVEYRGLGNKETQYF. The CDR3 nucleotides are TGCAGCGTTGAATATCGAGGACTAGGCAATAAAGAGACCCAGTACTTC.

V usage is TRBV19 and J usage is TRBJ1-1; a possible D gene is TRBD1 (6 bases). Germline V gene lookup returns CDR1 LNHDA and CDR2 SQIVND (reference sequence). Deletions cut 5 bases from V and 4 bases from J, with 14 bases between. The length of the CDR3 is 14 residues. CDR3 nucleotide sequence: TGTGCCAGTAGTTTGGCGGGGGCGCCCACTGAAGCTTTCTTT. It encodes CASSLAGAPTEAFF.

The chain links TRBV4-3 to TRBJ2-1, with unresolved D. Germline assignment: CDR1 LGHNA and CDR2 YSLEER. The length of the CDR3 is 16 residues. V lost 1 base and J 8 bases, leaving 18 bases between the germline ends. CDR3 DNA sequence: TGCGCCAGCAGCCAAGGATTCCGACTCGAGCGAGATGAGCAGTTCTTC. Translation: CASSQGFRLERDEQFF.

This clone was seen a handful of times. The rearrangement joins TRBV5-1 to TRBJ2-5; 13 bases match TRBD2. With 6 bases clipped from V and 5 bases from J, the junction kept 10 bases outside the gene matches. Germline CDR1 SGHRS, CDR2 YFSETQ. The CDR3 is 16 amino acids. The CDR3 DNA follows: TGCGCCAGCACTCTGGCCCCGACTAGCGGGGGGGAGACCCAGTACTTC. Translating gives CASTLAPTSGGETQYF.

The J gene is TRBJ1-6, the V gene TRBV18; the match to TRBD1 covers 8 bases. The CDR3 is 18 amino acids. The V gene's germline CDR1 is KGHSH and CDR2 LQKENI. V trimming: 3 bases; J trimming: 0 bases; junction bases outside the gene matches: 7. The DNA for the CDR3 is TGTGCCAGCTCACCGAGAACAGGGGGAAACTCCTATAATTCACCCCTCCACTTT. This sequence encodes CASSPRTGGNSYNSPLHF.

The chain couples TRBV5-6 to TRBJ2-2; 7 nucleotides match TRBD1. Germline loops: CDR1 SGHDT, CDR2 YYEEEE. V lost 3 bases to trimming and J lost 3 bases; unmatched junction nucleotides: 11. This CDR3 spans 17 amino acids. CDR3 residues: CASSWALRQGHTGELFF. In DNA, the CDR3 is TGTGCCAGCAGCTGGGCATTGAGACAGGGACACACCGGGGAGCTGTTTTTT.

CDR3 sequence (DNA): TGCGCCAGCAGTGATCCCAGCGGGGGTATCTACAATGAGCAGTTCTTC. Its protein product is CASSDPSGGIYNEQFF. The chain recombines TRBV10-1 with TRBJ2-1; 8 bases match TRBD2. Germline values: CDR1 WNHNN, CDR2 SYGVQD (reference sequence). The length of the CDR3 is 16 residues. The ends lost 3 bases at V and 3 bases at J; junction bases unmatched: 7.

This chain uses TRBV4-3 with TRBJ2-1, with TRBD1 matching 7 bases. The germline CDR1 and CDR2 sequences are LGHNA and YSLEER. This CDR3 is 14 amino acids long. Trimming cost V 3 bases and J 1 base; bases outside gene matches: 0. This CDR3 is CASSHRGSYNEQFF. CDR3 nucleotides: TGCGCCAGCAGCCACAGGGGGTCCTACAATGAGCAGTTCTTC.

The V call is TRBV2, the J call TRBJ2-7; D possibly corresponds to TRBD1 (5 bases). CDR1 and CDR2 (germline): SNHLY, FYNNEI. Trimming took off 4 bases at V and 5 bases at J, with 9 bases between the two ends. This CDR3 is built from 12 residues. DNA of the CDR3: TGTGCCAGCAGTGTTACAGGAAACGAGCAGTACTTC. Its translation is CASSVTGNEQYF.

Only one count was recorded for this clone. The CDR3 nucleotides are TGTGCCAGCAGTCCCCCCACATCGACAGTCTACGAGCAGTACTTC. It codes for CASSPPTSTVYEQYF. The chain combines TRBV28 with TRBJ2-7; possible D gene TRBD1, 5 bases. V dropped 5 bases and J dropped 3 bases, with 17 bases sitting between them. Germline V gene data show CDR1 as MDHEN and CDR2 as SYDVKM. This CDR3 is built from 15 residues.

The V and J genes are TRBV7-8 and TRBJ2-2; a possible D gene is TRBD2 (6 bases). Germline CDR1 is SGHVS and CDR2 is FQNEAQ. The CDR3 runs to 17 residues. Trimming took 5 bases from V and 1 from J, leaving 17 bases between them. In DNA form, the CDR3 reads TGTGCCAGCAGCCTGCGGGGAGAGCGGCGGAACACCGGGGAGCTGTTTTTT. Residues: CASSLRGERRNTGELFF.

The CDR3 protein is CASRRSGLVNEQFF. CDR3 coding DNA: TGTGCCAGCCGCCGGAGCGGACTCGTCAATGAGCAGTTCTTC. This chain joins TRBV2 and TRBJ2-1; D might be TRBD2 (5 bases). Trimming shortened V by 8 bases and J by 6 bases, and 17 bases separated the two germline ends. Germline CDR1 SNHLY, CDR2 FYNNEI. This CDR3 has 14 residues.

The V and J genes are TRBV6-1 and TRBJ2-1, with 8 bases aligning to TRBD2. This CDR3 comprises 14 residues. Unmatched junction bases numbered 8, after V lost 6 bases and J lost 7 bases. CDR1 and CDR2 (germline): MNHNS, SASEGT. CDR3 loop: CASSGLAELNEQFF. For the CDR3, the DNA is TGTGCCAGCAGCGGACTAGCTGAATTGAATGAGCAGTTCTTC.

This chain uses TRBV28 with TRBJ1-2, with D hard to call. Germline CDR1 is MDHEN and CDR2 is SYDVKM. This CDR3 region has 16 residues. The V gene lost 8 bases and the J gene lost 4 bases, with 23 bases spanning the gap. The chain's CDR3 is CASRPAAALLSYGYTF. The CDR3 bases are TGTGCCAGCCGACCTGCGGCGGCCCTTCTTAGCTATGGCTACACCTTC.

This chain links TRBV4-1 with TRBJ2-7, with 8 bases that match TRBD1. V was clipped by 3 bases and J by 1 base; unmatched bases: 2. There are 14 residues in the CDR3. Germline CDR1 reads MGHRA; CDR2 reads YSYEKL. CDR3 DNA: TGCGCCAGCAGCCACAGACAGGGGTCCTACGAGCAGTACTTC. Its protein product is CASSHRQGSYEQYF.

CDR3 bases: TGTGCCAGCAGTTTACGGGGGGAGGGCACTGAAGCTTTCTTT. Its protein product is CASSLRGEGTEAFF. The rearrangement joins TRBV28 to TRBJ1-1; tentative D call: TRBD1 (5 bases). V lost 2 bases to trimming and J lost 4 bases, with 11 bases between them. Germline assignment: CDR1 MDHEN and CDR2 SYDVKM. The CDR3 loop spans 14 amino acids.

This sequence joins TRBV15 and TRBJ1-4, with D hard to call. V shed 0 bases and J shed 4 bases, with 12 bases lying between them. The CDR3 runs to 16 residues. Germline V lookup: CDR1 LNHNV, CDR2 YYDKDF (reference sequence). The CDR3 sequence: CATSRDTSGSNEKLFF. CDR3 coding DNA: TGTGCCACCAGCAGAGACACCTCGGGAAGTAATGAAAAACTGTTTTTT.

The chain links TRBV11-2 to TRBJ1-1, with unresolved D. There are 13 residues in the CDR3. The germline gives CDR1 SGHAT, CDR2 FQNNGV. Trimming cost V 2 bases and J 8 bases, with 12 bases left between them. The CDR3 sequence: CASSLMVNSEAFF. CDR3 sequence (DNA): TGTGCCAGCAGCTTAATGGTTAATAGCGAAGCTTTCTTT.

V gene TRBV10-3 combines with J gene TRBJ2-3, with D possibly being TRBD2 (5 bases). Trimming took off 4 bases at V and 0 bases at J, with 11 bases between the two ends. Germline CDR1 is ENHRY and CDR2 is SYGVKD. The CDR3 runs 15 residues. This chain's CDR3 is CAISADSSSTDTQYF. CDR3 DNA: TGTGCCATCAGTGCGGACTCCTCTAGCACAGATACGCAGTATTTT.